Listed below are T cell receptor beta chains from one sample, sequenced in a study of hypomethylating agent response in myelodysplastic syndrome. Only in-frame clones appear in the TCRdb table, and some are missing; sequencing was by immunoSEQ multiplex PCR. The sample has a few thousand clones, over 70% seen once; the top ten hold 25% to 35%. The sequencing used bone marrow, collected before or after starting hypomethylating agent treatment for myelodysplastic syndrome (not recorded which). The receptors shown here come from a human donor with myelodysplastic syndrome. Both conserved end residues are part of each CDR3. Fields, in order: J gene, clone size, V gene, CDR3 length, D gene, CDR3 DNA, CDR3 protein. The D gene is left open where the match is weak. Part of the rows lack a size; the others show once, few, many or a class for expanded clones.

TRBJ1-1 | NA | TRBV19 | 13 | TRBD1 | TGTGCCAGTAGTGGACAGGTGGGCGCTGAAGCTTTCTTT | CASSGQVGAEAFF
TRBJ2-3 | NA | TRBV10-3 | 13 | NA | TGTGCCATCGGCACCCAGGGCACAGATACGCAGTATTTT | CAIGTQGTDTQYF
TRBJ2-2 | NA | TRBV19 | 15 | TRBD2 | TGTGCCAGTAGTATAACTAGCGGGAGGGTCGGGGAGCTGTTTTTT | CASSITSGRVGELFF
TRBJ1-4 | few | TRBV6-5 | 15 | TRBD1 | TGTGCCAGCAGCCCGACAGGGAACACTAATGAAAAACTGTTTTTT | CASSPTGNTNEKLFF
TRBJ2-3 | NA | TRBV10-1 | 13 | NA | TGCGCCAGCAGTGAGTCTAGCACAGATACGCAGTATTTT | CASSESSTDTQYF
TRBJ2-4 | NA | TRBV19 | 16 | TRBD1 | TGTGCCAGTAGTACCCGGACAGGCTTAGCCAAAAACATTCAGTACTTC | CASSTRTGLAKNIQYF
TRBJ2-2 | NA | TRBV6-8 | 15 | TRBD2 | TGTGCCAGCAGTTACCCTCCGGGAGGATCGGGGGAGCTGTTTTTT | CASSYPPGGSGELFF
TRBJ2-3 | NA | TRBV28 | 18 | TRBD2 | TGTGCCAGCATTCCGGGACTAGCGGGAGGGCAAGGGGGAGATACGCAGTATTTT | CASIPGLAGGQGGDTQYF
TRBJ2-3 | NA | TRBV5-4 | 13 | NA | TGTGCCAGCAGCGTAGACAGTGCAGATACGCAGTATTTT | CASSVDSADTQYF
TRBJ2-3 | NA | TRBV4-2 | 14 | NA | TGTGCCAGCAGCCACGGTCCGGGCGCAGATACGCAGTATTTT | CASSHGPGADTQYF
TRBJ2-3 | NA | TRBV4-1 | 17 | TRBD2 | TGCGCCAGCAGCCAAGTGGGTAGCGGGGGAACCACAGATACGCAGTATTTT | CASSQVGSGGTTDTQYF
TRBJ2-5 | NA | TRBV2 | 15 | NA | TGTGCCAGCAGTGAAATGGGGGCGGGGGAAGAGACCCAGTACTTC | CASSEMGAGEETQYF
TRBJ2-1 | NA | TRBV6-9 | 15 | TRBD1 | TGTGCCAGCAGAGACCAAGGGACAGGTGTCAATGAGCAGTTCTTC | CASRDQGTGVNEQFF
TRBJ2-3 | NA | TRBV11-2 | 13 | NA | TGTGCCAGCTATGGGGATAAATCAAATACGCAGTATTTT | CASYGDKSNTQYF
TRBJ2-7 | NA | TRBV28 | 14 | TRBD2 | TGTGCCAGCAGTTTTGGACTAGCGGGAGCCGAGCAGTACTTC | CASSFGLAGAEQYF
TRBJ2-3 | NA | TRBV7-9 | 16 | TRBD2 | TGTGCCAGCAGCCACGATCTAGCGGGAGGGGCAGATACGCAGTATTTT | CASSHDLAGGADTQYF
TRBJ1-1 | NA | TRBV27 | 13 | NA | TGTGCCAGCAGTGGTCAGGGGTACACTGAAGCTTTCTTT | CASSGQGYTEAFF
TRBJ1-1 | NA | TRBV28 | 13 | TRBD1 | TGTGCCAGCAGTGCCAAGACAGGGTCTGAAGCTTTCTTT | CASSAKTGSEAFF
TRBJ2-2 | few | TRBV11-2 | 17 | TRBD2 | TGTGCCAGCAGCCGCTCAGGAAGCGGGAGGCCGAGGCGGGGAGCTGTTTTT | CASSRSGSGRPRRGAVF
TRBJ2-3 | NA | TRBV6-5 | 15 | TRBD1 | TGTGCCAGCAGTTTCGGACAGGGCCGCACAGATACGCAGTATTTT | CASSFGQGRTDTQYF
TRBJ2-7 | once | TRBV10-3 | 14 | NA | TGTGCCATCAGTGAGTCAACAGGGTTCTACGAGCAGTACTTC | CAISESTGFYEQYF
TRBJ2-1 | NA | TRBV4-1 | 16 | NA | TGCGCCAGCAGCCAAAAGACCCCCAGCTCCTACAATGAGCAGTTCTTC | CASSQKTPSSYNEQFF
TRBJ2-7 | NA | TRBV7-8 | 19 | NA | TGTGCCAGCAGCTCCCTCCCCCGGGGGCCGGGGGAGAGTACCTACGAGCAGTACTTC | CASSSLPRGPGESTYEQYF
TRBJ2-1 | NA | TRBV11-2 | 11 | NA | TGTGCCAGCAGCTTAGACCATGAGCAGTTCTTC | CASSLDHEQFF
TRBJ2-1 | NA | TRBV7-2 | 16 | TRBD2 | TGTGCCAGCAGCTTAAGCGCGGGAGGCGCCGGCAATGAGCAGTTCTTC | CASSLSAGGAGNEQFF
TRBJ1-5 | few | TRBV19 | 15 | NA | TGTGCCAGTAGCGGGACTGTGAATAGCAATCAGCCCCAGCATTTT | CASSGTVNSNQPQHF
TRBJ2-7 | NA | TRBV6-5 | 14 | NA | TGTGCCAGCAGTTTTACGGGACTTGAATACGAGCAGTACTTC | CASSFTGLEYEQYF
TRBJ2-4 | NA | TRBV7-2 | 15 | TRBD2 | TGTGCCAGCAGTGGGACTAGCGGGGGGAAAAACATTCAGTACTTC | CASSGTSGGKNIQYF
TRBJ1-1 | NA | TRBV29-1 | 13 | NA | TGCAGCGTTATGCCTACCTTGAACACTGAAGCTTTCTTT | CSVMPTLNTEAFF
TRBJ2-5 | NA | TRBV5-4 | 17 | NA | TGTGCCAGCAGCTTGTGGCGACAGATCGAACTGGGAGAGACCCAGTACTTC | CASSLWRQIELGETQYF
TRBJ2-7 | large | TRBV7-9 | 16 | NA | TGTGCCAGCAGCTTAGTCGGAGAAGGATTAAGTGACGAGCAGTACTTC | CASSLVGEGLSDEQYF
TRBJ2-1 | NA | TRBV30 | 17 | TRBD2 | TGTGCCTGGAGAGGGCTAGCGGGACCCAGCTCCTACAATGAGCAGTTCTTC | CAWRGLAGPSSYNEQFF
TRBJ2-3 | NA | TRBV30 | 12 | NA | TGTGCCTGGAGTGGCGGGACAGATACGCAGTATTTT | CAWSGGTDTQYF
TRBJ2-3 | NA | TRBV2 | 15 | TRBD1 | TGTGCCAGCAGTGGGGGACAGGGAAGCACAGATACGCAGTATTTT | CASSGGQGSTDTQYF
TRBJ2-1 | NA | TRBV7-2 | 15 | NA | TGTGCCAGCAGCCATATCCTGCCGGGGTTCAATGAGCAGTTCTTC | CASSHILPGFNEQFF
TRBJ2-7 | NA | TRBV28 | 15 | NA | TGTGCCAGCAGGCTCTACCTGAACCAGGGGTACGAGCAGTACTTC | CASRLYLNQGYEQYF
TRBJ2-1 | large | TRBV11-3 | 12 | NA | TGTGCCAGCAGCGGATGGAACAATGAGCAGTTCTTC | CASSGWNNEQFF
TRBJ2-1 | NA | TRBV9 | 15 | TRBD2 | TGTGCCAGCAGCGGGGGAGGGACTCTCGTCAATGAGCAGTTCTTC | CASSGGGTLVNEQFF
TRBJ1-2 | NA | TRBV1 | 16 | NA | TGCACCAGCAGAGCGTCTTGTGTGCGAAAGACCTATGGCTACACCTTC | CTSRASCVRKTYGYTF
TRBJ2-1 | NA | TRBV6-1 | 15 | TRBD2 | TGTGCCAGCAGTCCAACTAGCGGGGGGATCAATGAGCAGTTCTTC | CASSPTSGGINEQFF